This is a list of T cell receptor beta chains from one sample in a study of early T cells in non-severe SARS-CoV-2 infection. One entry per CDR3 protein results from TCRdb running MiXCR on the 5' RACE reads. The table includes around 77,000 distinct CDR3 sequences, around 9.1% detected once. The sample was whole blood, taken at baseline. The receptors derive from an adult who was a healthcare worker with PCR-confirmed SARS-CoV-2 infection or an uninfected control (not recorded which). The CDR3 runs from the conserved cysteine through the conserved F or W. The D gene is left open where the match is weak. Clone size is stated in some rows and not others, as once, few, many or a class when expanded.

j_call cdr3_length v_call clone_size d_call cdr3_aa cdr3_nt
TRBJ1-1 15 TRBV7-9 NA NA CASSSERTVNTEAFF TGTGCCAGCAGCTCCGAGAGGACGGTGAACACTGAAGCTTTCTTT
TRBJ2-3 17 TRBV20-1 many TRBD2 CSARDPRLAGGPDTQYF TGCAGTGCTAGAGATCCCCGACTAGCGGGGGGACCAGATACGCAGTATTTT
TRBJ2-7 13 TRBV7-9 once NA CASSLATSYEQYF TGTGCCAGCAGCTTGGCCACTTCCTACGAGCAGTACTTC
TRBJ1-1 13 TRBV11-3 few NA CASRGGVETEAFF TGTGCCAGCAGGGGAGGGGTTGAAACTGAAGCTTTCTTT
TRBJ2-5 17 TRBV7-2 many TRBD2 CASSFPVRGRNQETQYF TGTGCCAGCAGCTTCCCGGTGCGGGGGAGAAACCAAGAGACCCAGTACTTC
TRBJ2-1 14 TRBV5-1 many TRBD1 CASSKGTEYNEQFF TGCGCCAGCAGCAAAGGGACAGAATACAATGAGCAGTTCTTC
TRBJ2-2 18 TRBV11-3 few TRBD2 CASRPVWGTSGDTGELFF TGTGCCAGCAGGCCTGTGTGGGGGACTAGCGGGGACACCGGGGAGCTGTTTTTT
TRBJ1-1 12 TRBV11-2 few NA CASNTLGTEAFF TGTGCCAGCAACACCTTAGGCACTGAAGCTTTCTTT
TRBJ1-5 13 TRBV15 NA NA CATSRETGLHQHF TGTGCCACCAGCAGGGAAACGGGGCTCCACCAGCATTTT
TRBJ2-7 10 TRBV19 few NA CASSINEQYF TGTGCCAGTAGTATTAACGAGCAGTACTTC
TRBJ2-1 17 TRBV4-3 NA NA CASSQEWRGEPYNEQFF TGCGCCAGCAGCCAAGAGTGGCGGGGCGAACCCTACAATGAGCAGTTCTTC
TRBJ1-1 16 TRBV7-9 many NA CASSPRGKGPNTEAFF TGTGCCAGCAGCCCCCGCGGAAAGGGCCCGAACACTGAAGCTTTCTTT
TRBJ2-2 17 TRBV6-5 many NA CASSYSNVGSAPRELFF TGTGCCAGCAGTTACTCGAATGTAGGGTCCGCACCGAGGGAGCTGTTTTTT
TRBJ1-6 16 TRBV6-5 NA NA CASSYSAIPRNSPLHF TGTGCCAGCAGTTACTCTGCCATACCACGAAATTCACCCCTCCACTTT
TRBJ2-3 17 TRBV7-9 few TRBD1 CASSSPTGATSSDTQYF TGTGCCAGCAGCTCTCCGACAGGGGCCACCTCTTCAGATACGCAGTATTTT
TRBJ2-7 14 TRBV3-1 few NA CASSQDGTAYEQYF TGTGCCAGCAGCCAAGATGGGACGGCCTACGAGCAGTACTTC
TRBJ2-2 13 TRBV4-3 NA NA CASSHTGTGELFF TGCGCCAGCAGCCACACAGGCACCGGGGAGCTGTTTTTT
TRBJ1-4 15 TRBV20-1 few NA CSARDDEGGNEKLFF TGCAGTGCTAGAGATGATGAGGGCGGAAATGAAAAACTGTTTTTT
TRBJ2-7 15 TRBV5-1 few TRBD1 CASSEDRVPSYEQYF TGCGCCAGCAGCGAGGACAGGGTCCCCTCCTACGAGCAGTACTTC
TRBJ2-3 15 TRBV7-9 many NA CASSLNRGGTDTQYF TGTGCCAGCAGCTTGAACAGGGGAGGGACAGATACGCAGTATTTT
TRBJ1-1 13 TRBV27 medium-sized NA CASSLGGNTEAFF TGTGCCAGCAGTTTAGGAGGGAACACTGAAGCTTTCTTT
TRBJ1-4 15 TRBV5-1 NA NA CASSPRGGEGEKLFF TGCGCCAGCAGCCCTAGGGGGGGCGAGGGTGAAAAACTGTTTTTT
TRBJ1-2 11 TRBV20-1 few NA CSARVNYGYTF TGCAGTGCTAGGGTTAACTATGGCTACACCTTC
TRBJ1-4 13 TRBV5-6 few NA CASSLKAVEKLFF TGTGCCAGCAGCTTGAAGGCAGTCGAAAAACTGTTTTTT
TRBJ2-3 17 TRBV4-2 NA TRBD2 CASSQKVAGGAGDTQYF TGTGCCAGCAGCCAGAAAGTAGCGGGGGGGGCTGGGGATACGCAGTATTTT
TRBJ2-1 16 TRBV11-2 NA TRBD1 CASSLVRQGLGDEQFF TGTGCCAGCAGCTTAGTTCGACAGGGCCTCGGGGATGAGCAGTTCTTC
TRBJ2-7 13 TRBV21-1 few NA CASIEDWDYEQYF TGTGCCAGCATTGAGGACTGGGACTACGAGCAGTACTTC
TRBJ2-3 15 TRBV24-1 many NA CATSDWGGSTDTQYF TGTGCCACCAGTGACTGGGGCGGCAGCACAGATACGCAGTATTTT
TRBJ2-1 16 TRBV29-1 NA TRBD2 CSVEDSGGGPYNEQFF TGCAGCGTTGAAGATTCCGGCGGGGGGCCGTACAATGAGCAGTTCTTC
TRBJ2-3 16 TRBV7-2 many TRBD2 CASSLGASGGTDTQYF TGTGCCAGCAGCTTAGGGGCTAGCGGGGGAACAGATACGCAGTATTTT
TRBJ2-1 12 TRBV24-1 few NA CATSDLPGEQFF TGTGCCACCAGTGATTTGCCCGGAGAGCAGTTCTTC
TRBJ2-6 19 TRBV6-2/TRBV6-3 many TRBD2 CASSDGLAGGLSGANVLTF TGTGCCAGCAGTGACGGACTAGCGGGGGGCCTCTCTGGGGCCAACGTCCTGACTTTC
TRBJ2-7 14 TRBV5-1 few TRBD2 CASSLRGGVYEQYF TGCGCCAGCAGCTTGCGGGGGGGCGTTTACGAGCAGTACTTC
TRBJ2-7 11 TRBV20-1 NA NA CSAWDAYEQYF TGCAGTGCTTGGGACGCATACGAGCAGTACTTC
TRBJ2-5 13 TRBV3-1 many NA CASSQLPSETQYF TGTGCCAGCAGCCAATTACCCTCCGAGACCCAGTACTTC
TRBJ1-2 13 TRBV20-1 few NA CSARDEAPYGYTF TGCAGTGCTAGAGATGAGGCCCCCTATGGCTACACCTTC
TRBJ2-7 13 TRBV29-1 NA NA CSVEGQASREQYF TGCAGCGTTGAAGGACAGGCCTCGCGCGAGCAGTACTTC
TRBJ1-2 14 TRBV7-9 many NA CASSPPTGAIGYTF TGTGCCAGCAGCCCACCGACAGGAGCTATCGGCTACACCTTC
TRBJ2-5 16 TRBV2 many NA CASSEATPGPSETQYF TGTGCCAGCAGTGAGGCGACCCCAGGTCCATCAGAGACCCAGTACTTC
TRBJ2-5 17 TRBV3-1 NA TRBD2 CASSRLTTSGGQETQYF TGTGCCAGCAGCCGACTAACAACTAGCGGGGGCCAAGAGACCCAGTACTTC
TRBJ2-1 20 TRBV19 few TRBD2 CASSIDQGIVRGGSHNEQFF TGTGCCAGTAGTATAGATCAAGGGATTGTGCGGGGGGGATCTCACAATGAGCAGTTCTTC
TRBJ2-1 15 TRBV12-3/TRBV12-4 NA TRBD2 CASSRLAGTYNEQFF TGTGCCAGCAGTAGACTAGCGGGGACCTACAATGAGCAGTTCTTC
TRBJ2-2 16 TRBV18 few NA CASSPGATAWSGELFF TGTGCCAGCTCACCGGGGGCGACCGCGTGGTCCGGGGAGCTGTTTTTT
TRBJ2-5 14 TRBV13 NA NA CASSPPRGSALKYF TGTGCCAGCAGCCCCCCCCGTGGTAGCGCATTGAAGTACTTC
TRBJ2-7 12 TRBV20-1 many TRBD1 CSAHTGDGEQYF TGCAGTGCTCATACAGGGGATGGCGAGCAGTACTTC
TRBJ1-5 16 TRBV3-1 NA NA CASSQSTETSNQPQHF TGTGCCAGCAGCCAATCAACGGAGACTAGCAATCAGCCCCAGCATTTT
TRBJ1-6 15 TRBV7-9 NA TRBD1 CASSPGQGGTSPLHF TGTGCCAGCAGCCCCGGACAGGGCGGTACCTCACCCCTCCACTTT
TRBJ1-5 15 TRBV9 many NA CASSVAGLSYQPQHF TGTGCCAGCAGCGTAGCAGGGCTGTCGTATCAGCCCCAGCATTTT
TRBJ1-2 15 TRBV4-3 NA TRBD1 CASSPRQGTNYGYTF TGCGCCAGCAGCCCCCGACAGGGAACTAACTATGGCTACACCTTC
TRBJ1-4 15 TRBV21-1 NA NA CASSIGVTTNEKLFF TGTGCCAGCAGCATTGGGGTGACGACTAATGAAAAACTGTTTTTT
TRBJ2-2 16 TRBV12-3/TRBV12-4 few TRBD1 CASSPRGQANTGELFF TGTGCCAGCAGTCCCAGAGGACAGGCGAACACCGGGGAGCTGTTTTTT
TRBJ1-4 15 TRBV24-1 NA NA CATSVTGTGNEKLFF TGTGCCACCAGTGTTACCGGGACCGGTAATGAAAAACTGTTTTTT
TRBJ1-1 13 TRBV7-9 few NA CASSAGGATEAFF TGTGCCAGCAGCGCGGGGGGCGCGACTGAAGCTTTCTTT
TRBJ2-7 16 TRBV7-9 few NA CASSLGDGVRKAEQYF TGTGCCAGCAGCTTAGGGGACGGGGTCAGGAAGGCCGAGCAGTACTTC
TRBJ2-5 14 TRBV21-1 NA NA CASSMGQEEETQYF TGTGCCAGCAGCATGGGACAGGAGGAAGAGACCCAGTACTTC
TRBJ2-3 16 TRBV5-4 many NA CASSPGGPRSTDTQYF TGTGCCAGCAGCCCCGGGGGCCCAAGGTCGACAGATACGCAGTATTTT
TRBJ2-5 12 TRBV20-1 once NA CSVIRGIEAQYF TGCAGTGTAATTAGGGGTATAGAGGCCCAGTACTTC